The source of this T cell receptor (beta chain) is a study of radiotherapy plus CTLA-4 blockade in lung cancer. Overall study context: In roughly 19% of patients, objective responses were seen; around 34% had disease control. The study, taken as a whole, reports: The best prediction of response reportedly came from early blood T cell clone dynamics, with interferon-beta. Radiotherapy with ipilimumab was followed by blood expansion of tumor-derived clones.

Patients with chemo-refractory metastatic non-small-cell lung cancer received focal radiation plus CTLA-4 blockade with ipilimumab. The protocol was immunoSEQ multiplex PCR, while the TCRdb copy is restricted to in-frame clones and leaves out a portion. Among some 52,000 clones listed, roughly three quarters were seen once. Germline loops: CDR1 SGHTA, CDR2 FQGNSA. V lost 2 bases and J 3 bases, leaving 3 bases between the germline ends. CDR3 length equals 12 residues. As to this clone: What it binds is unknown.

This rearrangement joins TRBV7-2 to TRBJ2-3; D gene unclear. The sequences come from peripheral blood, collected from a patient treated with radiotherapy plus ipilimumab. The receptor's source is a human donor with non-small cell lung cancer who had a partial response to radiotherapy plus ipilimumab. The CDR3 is CASSLQTDTQYF. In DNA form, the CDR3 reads TGTGCCAGCAGCTTACAAACAGATACGCAGTATTTT. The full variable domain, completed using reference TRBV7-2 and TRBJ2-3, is GAGVSQSPSNKVTEKGKDVELRCDPISGHTALYWYRQSLGQGLEFLIYFQGNSAPDKSGLPSDRFSAERTGGSVSTLTIQRTQQEDSAVYLCASSLQTDTQYFGPGTRLTVL.